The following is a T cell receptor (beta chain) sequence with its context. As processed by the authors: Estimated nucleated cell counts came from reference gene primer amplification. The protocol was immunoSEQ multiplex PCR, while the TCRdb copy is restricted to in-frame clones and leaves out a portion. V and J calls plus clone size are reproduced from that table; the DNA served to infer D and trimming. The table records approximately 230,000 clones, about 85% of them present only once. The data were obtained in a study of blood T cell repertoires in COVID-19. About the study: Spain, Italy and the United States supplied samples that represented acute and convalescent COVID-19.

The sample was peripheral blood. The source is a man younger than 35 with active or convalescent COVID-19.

Here the CDR3 DNA reads TGTGCCAGCAGCTTTACAACAGGGGGCACTGAAGCTTTCTTT. Amino acids: CASSFTTGGTEAFF. The chain couples TRBV7-2 to TRBJ1-1, with 8 nucleotides matching TRBD1. V gave up 3 bases and J gave up 4 bases; unmatched junction bases: 4. This CDR3 region has 14 residues. Germline CDR1 is SGHTA and CDR2 is FQGNSA. The whole variable domain, remainder taken from reference TRBV7-2 and TRBJ1-1, is GAGVSQSPSNKVTEKGKDVELRCDPISGHTALYWYRQSLGQGLEFLIYFQGNSAPDKSGLPSDRFSAERTGGSVSTLTIQRTQQEDSAVYLCASSFTTGGTEAFFGQGTRLTVV.